The present TCR beta chain was sequenced within a study of shared T cell receptors in the human thymus. Produced via immunoSEQ multiplex PCR; TCRdb's table is partial and in-frame only. The table lists over 350,000 clones, 95% of them singletons. The CDR3 covers 14 residues. CDR1 and CDR2 from the germline V gene are MGHRA and YSYEKL. The ends were cut back, 0 bases at V and 7 bases at J, with 7 bases in the middle. What was sequenced was thymocytes. The clonotype originates from a human donor. This chain joins TRBV4-1 and TRBJ1-6; D remains unclear. Written as DNA, the CDR3 is TGCGCCAGCAGCCAAGAAGGGTTAAATTCACCCCTCCACTTT. Translation: CASSQEGLNSPLHF.